These 8 T cell receptor beta chains were all obtained from the same sample, sequenced in a study of T cells in Graves' hyperthyroidism and ophthalmopathy. Authors of the study amplified TCR beta CDR3 regions from RNA transcripts. RT-PCR in the first round (using the HTBI primer set) targeted the TCR CDR3. TCRdb reanalysed the multiplex PCR reads using MiXCR and keeps one entry per CDR3 protein. The profile shows under 650,000 distinct CDR3 sequences, about a sixth of them singletons. The sequenced sample consisted of blood. Source of these receptors: a woman aged 25-40 years with Graves' hyperthyroidism.

The chain combines TRBV18 with TRBJ2-4, with 8 bases identical to TRBD2. The CDR3 totals 15 residues. Germline values: CDR1 KGHSH, CDR2 LQKENI. Trimming at V came to 3 bases and at J to 5 bases, leaving 6 bases not matched to a gene. CDR3 sequence reads: CASSPTAGVENIQYF. The CDR3 bases are TGTGCCAGCTCACCCACAGCGGGAGTTGAAAACATTCAGTACTTC. The whole variable domain, filled in from reference TRBV18 and TRBJ2-4, reads NAGVMQNPRHLVRRRGQEARLRCSPMKGHSHVYWYRQLPEEGLKFMVYLQKENIIDESGMPKERFSAEFPKEGPSILRIQQVVRGDSAAYFCASSPTAGVENIQYFGAGTRLSVL.

This clonotype appeared many times. The chain combines TRBV20-1 with TRBJ2-1; TRBD2 matches at 11 bases. This CDR3 is built from 14 residues. The J segment lost 7 bases and the V segment lost 3 bases, leaving 5 bases of the junction unmatched. Germline V lookup: CDR1 DFQATT, CDR2 SNEGSKA (reference sequence). The CDR3: CSARLVAGGNEQFF. DNA of the CDR3: TGCAGTGCTAGGCTGGTAGCGGGAGGGAATGAGCAGTTCTTC.

This clonotype has ten or more counts. The rearrangement links TRBV20-1 to TRBJ1-2; no firm D call. Germline V CDR1 and CDR2: DFQATT, SNEGSKA (reference sequence). This CDR3 has 13 amino acids. With 6 bases removed from V and 7 bases from J, the gap between germline ends came to 18 bases. CDR3: CSARLGGSSGYTF. In DNA, the CDR3 is TGCAGTGCCCGACTAGGAGGCAGTTCTGGCTACACCTTC.

In this sample, this clonotype turned up many times. This chain links TRBV12-3 or TRBV12-4 with TRBJ2-5, with 9 bases matching TRBD2. CDR3 size: 16 residues. The V gene end was trimmed by 3 bases and the J gene end by 5 bases; junction bases not matched to a gene: 10. CDR3 in DNA: TGTGCCAGCAGTTTTGGTTCCCTAGCGGGACAGGAGACCCAGTACTTC. It specifies CASSFGSLAGQETQYF.

In its sample, this clonotype was seen many times. The chain carries TRBV6-2 or TRBV6-3 and TRBJ1-6; TRBD1 matches at 10 bases. CDR1 is MNHEY and CDR2 is SVGEGT in the germline V gene. This CDR3 spans 14 amino acids. V was pared by 6 bases and J by 8 bases, with 4 bases of the junction left unmatched. Written as DNA, the CDR3 is TGTGCCAGCAGAGGTGGACAGGGGGATTCACCCCTCCACTTT. It codes for CASRGGQGDSPLHF.

This clonotype has a count of ten or more. V is TRBV12-3 or TRBV12-4 and J is TRBJ1-4; D unclear. The V gene lost 6 bases and the J gene lost 4 bases, with 9 bases spanning the gap. The CDR3 contains 13 residues. CDR3 amino acids: CASRGVYNEKLFF. The CDR3 DNA reads as TGTGCCAGCAGGGGAGTGTATAATGAAAAACTGTTTTTT.

This clonotype was counted between two and nine times. The junction departs from germline at one end; a sequencing error may be responsible. The chain employs TRBV30 and TRBJ1-1; the D is unclear. CDR1 is GTSNPN and CDR2 is SVGIG in the germline V gene (reference sequence). The CDR3 has 11 residues. This CDR3 reads CAWTDNTEASF. The CDR3 DNA follows: TGTGCCTGGACCGACAACACTGAAGCTTCCTTT.

This clonotype came up many times. The chain is built from TRBV28 and TRBJ1-2; D remains ambiguous. CDR1 is MDHEN and CDR2 is SYDVKM in the germline V gene. V was clipped by 6 bases and J by 7 bases, with 12 bases between them. CDR3 length: 12 amino acids. CDR3 residues: CASRLEARGYTF. As DNA, the CDR3 is TGTGCCAGCAGACTGGAAGCGCGTGGCTACACCTTC.